The rows below give T cell receptor beta chains drawn from one sample of a study of OX40 agonist ivuxolimab in advanced cancers. Using immunoSEQ multiplex PCR, the repertoire was profiled, and TCRdb retains in-frame clones only, with some absent. The sample lists about 65,000 clones, 80% to 90% occurring once. The source was CD4+ or CD8+ T cells sorted from blood, collected in a trial of the OX40 agonist ivuxolimab. These receptors all come from an adult with an advanced solid tumor such as melanoma, head and neck, liver or kidney cancer. CDR3s leave out the opening cysteine and the closing phenylalanine or tryptophan. The order of the fields is CDR3 length, V gene, J gene, D gene, CDR3 protein. D genes are given only for firm matches.

14	TRBV30	TRBJ2-7	NA	AWSSPGGHRSHEQY
13	TRBV2	TRBJ1-5	TRBD1	ASSWDRVINQPQH
11	TRBV11-2	TRBJ2-7	NA	ASSRSSWYEQY
10	TRBV7-9	TRBJ2-3	NA	ASSRSTDTQY
10	TRBV5-1	TRBJ1-1	NA	ASSSGGYHAF
14	TRBV27	TRBJ1-6	TRBD1	ASSAPGGAYNSPLH
14	TRBV7-3	TRBJ2-3	TRBD2	ASSLTSGGLTDTQY
12	TRBV5-4	TRBJ1-3	NA	ASSLEGMGNTIY
12	TRBV6-5	TRBJ1-4	TRBD1	ASSSGTVNEKLF
13	TRBV7-9	TRBJ2-2	NA	ASSLGASETGELF
13	TRBV6-1	TRBJ1-6	NA	ASSEVGGQYSPLH
15	TRBV10-1	TRBJ1-1	NA	ASSESKISGGRAEAF
12	TRBV19	TRBJ2-7	TRBD1	ANKPDRVAYEQY
11	TRBV7-2	TRBJ1-2	NA	ASSLESGGGYT
13	TRBV11-3	TRBJ2-1	TRBD2	ASSLGLAGINEQF
15	TRBV9	TRBJ1-2	TRBD1	ASSVNRDRGLNYGYT
9	TRBV29-1	TRBJ1-1	NA	SGVGNTEAF
10	TRBV7-2	TRBJ1-2	NA	ASRGGNYGYT
15	TRBV7-3	TRBJ1-1	NA	ASSLGGRVNDRAEAF
12	TRBV6-6	TRBJ1-2	NA	ASSYSSRQEGYT
12	TRBV5-8	TRBJ1-2	NA	ASSAAAPGYGYT
10	TRBV29-1	TRBJ1-3	NA	SVAGVGNTIY
13	TRBV19	TRBJ1-3	NA	ASSPRGRSGNTIY
15	TRBV5-1	TRBJ2-5	NA	ASSLATGGAFQETQY
13	TRBV19	TRBJ1-4	NA	ASSMSPGLAEKLF
10	TRBV7-9	TRBJ2-1	NA	ASSSPFNEQF
10	TRBV25-1	TRBJ2-3	TRBD1	ASRDRGDTQY
11	TRBV7-8	TRBJ1-1	NA	ASSLRDGTEAF
13	TRBV11-3	TRBJ2-5	TRBD2	ASSQGLAGQETQY
10	TRBV7-2	TRBJ2-3	NA	ASSPAEDTQY
14	TRBV5-4	TRBJ2-5	TRBD1	ASSPSGTGYRETQY
12	TRBV7-9	TRBJ1-4	TRBD1	ASSSTGRNEKLF
12	TRBV21-1	TRBJ1-2	NA	ASSNQTVPPGYT